Listed below are T cell receptor beta chains from one sample, sequenced in a study of CD8 T cells in Susac syndrome. TCRdb fed the immunoSEQ multiplex PCR reads into MiXCR, producing one record per CDR3 protein. The table lists about 140,000 distinct CDR3 sequences, approximately 95% of them singletons, with roughly 0.2% in the top ten. Sequencing was carried out using CD8+ T cells from PBMCs. The origin of the receptors is a human donor with Susac syndrome. The CDR3 runs from the conserved cysteine through the conserved F or W. Fields, in order: clone size, J gene, D gene, V gene, CDR3 DNA, CDR3 protein. The D gene is left open where the match is weak. Clone size is stated in some rows and not others, as once, few, many or a class when expanded.

size: NA
J: TRBJ2-3
D: TRBD2
V: TRBV7-3
DNA: TGTGCCAGCAGCTTAACGTTCGCGGGAGGGGGCACAGATACGCAGTATTTT
CDR3: CASSLTFAGGGTDTQYF

size: NA
J: TRBJ2-1
D: TRBD2
V: TRBV2
DNA: TGTGCCAGCGGACAGCGGGAGTTAGGCTACAATGAGCAGTTCTTC
CDR3: CASGQRELGYNEQFF

size: NA
J: TRBJ1-5
D: NA
V: TRBV12-3/TRBV12-4
DNA: TGTGCCAGCGGAGCTGGCAATCAGCCCCAGCATTTT
CDR3: CASGAGNQPQHF

size: NA
J: TRBJ2-1
D: TRBD2
V: TRBV4-2
DNA: TGTGCCAGCAGCCGACCCCAGCGGGGCAGCTCCTACAATGAGCAGTTCTTC
CDR3: CASSRPQRGSSYNEQFF

size: NA
J: TRBJ1-5
D: TRBD1
V: TRBV20-1
DNA: TGCAGTGCTAGCCCTGGGACAGCGCGAGAACAGCCCCAGCATTTT
CDR3: CSASPGTAREQPQHF

size: NA
J: TRBJ2-7
D: NA
V: TRBV19
DNA: TGTGCCAGTAGTCTTGGGGGTTGGGACGAGCAGTACTTC
CDR3: CASSLGGWDEQYF

size: NA
J: TRBJ2-7
D: TRBD2
V: TRBV7-9
DNA: TGTGCCAGCAGCTTTCTAGCGGGAGGGCCTCTGTACTTC
CDR3: CASSFLAGGPLYF

size: few
J: TRBJ2-3
D: NA
V: TRBV13
DNA: TGTGCCAGCAGCTTCGGCGGCACAGATACGCAGTATTTT
CDR3: CASSFGGTDTQYF

size: NA
J: TRBJ2-1
D: NA
V: TRBV12-3/TRBV12-4
DNA: TGTGCCAGCAGCCCCCTAGAGTTTGAGCAGTTCTTC
CDR3: CASSPLEFEQFF

size: NA
J: TRBJ2-3
D: NA
V: TRBV20-1
DNA: TGCAGTGCTAGTCGCGCGGGCCCAAGCACAGATACGCAGTATTTT
CDR3: CSASRAGPSTDTQYF

size: NA
J: TRBJ1-4
D: NA
V: TRBV4-2
DNA: TGTGCCAGCAGCCAGGAACAGTTTGCTAATGAAAAACTGTTTTTT
CDR3: CASSQEQFANEKLFF

size: NA
J: TRBJ2-1
D: TRBD2
V: TRBV6-5
DNA: TGTGCCAGCAGCCCAGGGACTAGCGGCAATGAGCAGTTCTTC
CDR3: CASSPGTSGNEQFF

size: NA
J: TRBJ2-7
D: TRBD1
V: TRBV11-2
DNA: TGTGCCAGCAGCGATCCCGAGACAGGGGCCTACGAGCAGTACTTC
CDR3: CASSDPETGAYEQYF

size: few
J: TRBJ2-5
D: NA
V: TRBV7-9
DNA: TGTGCCAGCAGCTTTGGTTCGCAAGAGACCCAGTACTTC
CDR3: CASSFGSQETQYF

size: NA
J: TRBJ2-2
D: NA
V: TRBV12-3/TRBV12-4
DNA: TGTGCCAGCAGTTTTCGGGGGCCCTATAACACCGGGGAGCTGTTTTTT
CDR3: CASSFRGPYNTGELFF

size: NA
J: TRBJ1-1
D: NA
V: TRBV29-1
DNA: TGCAGCGTTGAACCTAAGGGGTACGGCACTGAAGCTTTCTTT
CDR3: CSVEPKGYGTEAFF

size: once
J: TRBJ2-7
D: NA
V: TRBV7-9
DNA: TGTGCCAGCAGCTTAGGACAGAACGAGCAGTACTTC
CDR3: CASSLGQNEQYF

size: once
J: TRBJ2-5
D: TRBD2
V: TRBV20-1
DNA: TGCAGTGCTAGAGAGGTGGGACTAGCGGGATTAGATACCCAGTACTTC
CDR3: CSAREVGLAGLDTQYF

size: NA
J: TRBJ2-5
D: TRBD2
V: TRBV2
DNA: TGTGCCAGCAGGAGCGGGGACCAAGAGACCCAGTACTTC
CDR3: CASRSGDQETQYF

size: once
J: TRBJ2-7
D: NA
V: TRBV11-2
DNA: TGTGCCAGCAGCTGGCGGAACCCCTACGAGCAGTACTTC
CDR3: CASSWRNPYEQYF

size: NA
J: TRBJ2-6
D: NA
V: TRBV9
DNA: TGTGCCAGCAGCGGGAACTCTGGGGCCAACGTCCTGACTTTC
CDR3: CASSGNSGANVLTF

size: NA
J: TRBJ2-3
D: NA
V: TRBV19
DNA: TGTGCCAGTAGTGTGGGGGGGCCTCCCACAGATACGCAGTATTTT
CDR3: CASSVGGPPTDTQYF

size: NA
J: TRBJ2-3
D: NA
V: TRBV2
DNA: TGTGCCAGCACCCCCCAGGGAAACACAGATACGCAGTATTTT
CDR3: CASTPQGNTDTQYF

size: once
J: TRBJ2-2
D: NA
V: TRBV6-5
DNA: TGTGCCAGCAGTTACATCGTGAACACCGGGGAGCTGTTTTTT
CDR3: CASSYIVNTGELFF

size: NA
J: TRBJ2-5
D: NA
V: TRBV27
DNA: TGTGCCAGCGGGGACGGACTTACCCAGTACTTC
CDR3: CASGDGLTQYF

size: NA
J: TRBJ2-1
D: TRBD2
V: TRBV27
DNA: TGTGCCAGCAGTTTCCCGACTAGCGGGAGGGGACTAGGTGAGCAGTTCTTC
CDR3: CASSFPTSGRGLGEQFF

size: NA
J: TRBJ2-5
D: NA
V: TRBV15
DNA: TGTGCCACCGGCTTCGGGGAGACCCAGTACTTC
CDR3: CATGFGETQYF

size: NA
J: TRBJ1-1
D: NA
V: TRBV3-1
DNA: TGTGCCAGCAGCCAGGGGGGGGCGATGGGCACTGAAGCTTTCTTT
CDR3: CASSQGGAMGTEAFF

size: NA
J: TRBJ2-1
D: TRBD1
V: TRBV5-6
DNA: TGTGCCAGCAGCTCAACCGGGACAGGGGTCAATGAGCAGTTCTTC
CDR3: CASSSTGTGVNEQFF

size: NA
J: TRBJ2-1
D: NA
V: TRBV4-2
DNA: TGTGCCAGCAGCCAGGCGGGCGGCATCTACAATGAGCAGTTCTTC
CDR3: CASSQAGGIYNEQFF

size: NA
J: TRBJ1-1
D: TRBD1
V: TRBV11-2
DNA: TGTGCCAGCAGCTCGTCGACAGGGTTGAGAGCTTTCTTT
CDR3: CASSSSTGLRAFF

size: once
J: TRBJ2-7
D: TRBD2
V: TRBV7-9
DNA: TGTGCCAGCAGCTTCGCGGGACTAGCCAACGAGCAGTACTTC
CDR3: CASSFAGLANEQYF

size: NA
J: TRBJ1-1
D: TRBD1
V: TRBV30
DNA: TGTGCCTGGAGTGACACCGGGACAGGGGGCGGCCGTCTTGAAGCTTTCTTT
CDR3: CAWSDTGTGGGRLEAFF

size: NA
J: TRBJ2-7
D: TRBD2
V: TRBV5-1
DNA: TGCGCCAGCCGGGGTAGCGGGACCTACGAGCAGTACTTC
CDR3: CASRGSGTYEQYF

size: once
J: TRBJ2-7
D: TRBD1
V: TRBV27
DNA: TGTGCCAGCAGTTTATCTGGGACAGGGCTTAACTACGAGCAGTACTTC
CDR3: CASSLSGTGLNYEQYF

size: NA
J: TRBJ2-1
D: NA
V: TRBV4-2
DNA: TGTGCCAGCAGCCAAGACGCTCGGACCCCCGTCTTTAATGAGCAGTTCTTC
CDR3: CASSQDARTPVFNEQFF

size: NA
J: TRBJ2-3
D: TRBD2
V: TRBV6-7
DNA: TGTGCCAGCAGTTCAAGGACTAGCGGGAGGCAGTCAGATACGCAGTATTTT
CDR3: CASSSRTSGRQSDTQYF

size: NA
J: TRBJ2-7
D: TRBD2
V: TRBV28
DNA: TGTGCCAGCAGTTTATTTGGCGGGAGTATGTACGAGCAGTACTTC
CDR3: CASSLFGGSMYEQYF

size: NA
J: TRBJ2-3
D: NA
V: TRBV6-2/TRBV6-3
DNA: TGTGCCAGCAGATTAGCGAAAGATACGCAGTATTTT
CDR3: CASRLAKDTQYF

size: once
J: TRBJ2-7
D: NA
V: TRBV27
DNA: TGTGCCAGCAGTTGGGGGGCAGGGGGGTACTACGAGCAGTACTTC
CDR3: CASSWGAGGYYEQYF

size: NA
J: TRBJ2-7
D: NA
V: TRBV5-4
DNA: TGTGCCAGCAGCCCTGGGGAAACCTACGAGCAGTACTTC
CDR3: CASSPGETYEQYF

size: NA
J: TRBJ1-2
D: NA
V: TRBV11-2
DNA: TGTGCCAGCAGCCAACCACGGGGAGACTATGGCTACACCTTC
CDR3: CASSQPRGDYGYTF